This TCR beta chain was identified during a study of cytomegalovirus exposure and HLA in healthy donors. Trimming pared 3 bases from V and 4 bases from J, leaving 12 bases between. This CDR3 is 14 amino acids long. The germline gives CDR1 LNHDA, CDR2 SQIVND (reference sequence). This clone has only a few counts. The PCR made use of 60 Vbeta and 13 Jbeta primers. Some clones are missing from TCRdb's copy, which holds only in-frame ones; the method was immunoSEQ multiplex PCR. The sample contains under 200,000 clones, about 13% of which appear only once. This TCR derives from a man aged 45-65 years in good health and CMV-seropositive. The sample was PBMCs. The chain combines TRBV19 with TRBJ1-2, with D maybe TRBD1 (5 bases). The CDR3 DNA is TGTGCCAGTAGTATCGCGGGGCCCCTCTATGGCTACACCTTC. Its translation is CASSIAGPLYGYTF.